This TCR beta chain came from a study of CD4 T cells in relation to SARS-CoV-2 and coronaviruses. Germline V gene lookup returns CDR1 MGHDK and CDR2 SYGVNS. Trimming removed 4 bases at V and 0 bases at J, with 2 bases between. The CDR3 consists of 12 residues. CD4+ T cells from unexposed donors were obtained before the COVID-19 pandemic (2011-2018). CD4+ T cells were isolated from the cells after nine to eleven days of culture. TCRdb keeps only in-frame clones here, not all; method: immunoSEQ multiplex PCR. The sample has 25,000 to 30,000 clones; 74% are singletons. As concerns this clone: Antigen: not known.

Input material: CD4+ T cells from PBMCs, cultured in vitro. V is TRBV25-1 and J is TRBJ2-3; no reliable D call. The clonotype originates from a human donor in good health. As DNA, the CDR3 is TGTGCCAGCAGTGGTAGCACAGATACGCAGTATTTT. Protein sequence: CASSGSTDTQYF. Drawing the rest from reference TRBV25-1 and TRBJ2-3, the complete variable domain is EADIYQTPRYLVIGTGKKITLECSQTMGHDKMYWYQQDPGMELHLIHYSYGVNSTEKGDLSSESTVSRIRTEHFPLTLESARPSHTSQYLCASSGSTDTQYFGPGTRLTVL.